The clone carrying this T cell receptor (beta chain) has ten or more counts. Its antigen is not identified. The data were obtained in a study of regulatory T cells in long-lasting Graves disease. Study-level findings and limits: Accuracy was perhaps lowered by the small sample size. Sampling was limited to peripheral blood rather than thyroid tissue.

Investigators prepared the TCR beta libraries by applying iRepertoire HTBI primers and Arm-PCR of CDR3 regions. TCRdb re-called the multiplex PCR reads with MiXCR, one entry per CDR3 protein. In the table there are roughly 380,000 distinct CDR3 sequences, approximately 16% of which are singletons. Documented time point: newly diagnosed GD, antithyroid drugs for less than 3 months. From RNA extracted from PBMCs, the TCR library was made. Germline V gene sequence: CDR1 MNHNS, CDR2 SASEGT. V lost 7 bases and J 3 bases, leaving 13 bases between the germline ends. This CDR3 comprises 14 residues. These data also formed part of another study, on T cells in Graves' hyperthyroidism and ophthalmopathy. That report adds: Hyperthyroidism had been newly diagnosed in patients aged 18 to 65, and its duration was under 2 months. The TCR CDR3 was amplified in a first-round RT-PCR using the HTBI primer set.

The sequence came from a man aged 35 to 55 with Graves disease. Sequencing used peripheral blood mononuclear cells (PBMCs), obtained at new diagnosis, from a patient treated with antithyroid drugs. This chain connects TRBV6-1 to TRBJ1-5; maybe TRBD1 (5 bases). The CDR3 sequence: CASKDTGFNQPQHF. The CDR3 DNA reads TGTGCCAGCAAAGATACAGGATTCAATCAGCCCCAGCATTTT.